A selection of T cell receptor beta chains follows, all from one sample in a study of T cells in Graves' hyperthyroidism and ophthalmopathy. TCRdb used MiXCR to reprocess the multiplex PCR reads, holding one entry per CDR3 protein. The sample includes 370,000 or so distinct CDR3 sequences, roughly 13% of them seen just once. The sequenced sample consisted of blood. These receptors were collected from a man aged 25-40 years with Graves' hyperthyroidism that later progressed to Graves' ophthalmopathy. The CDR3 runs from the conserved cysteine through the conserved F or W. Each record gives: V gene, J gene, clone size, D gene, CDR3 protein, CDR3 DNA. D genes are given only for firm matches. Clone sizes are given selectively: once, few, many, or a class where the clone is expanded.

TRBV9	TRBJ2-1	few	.	CASSHRDPQPYNEQFF	TGTGCCAGCAGTCACCGGGACCCACAACCCTACAATGAGCAGTTCTTC
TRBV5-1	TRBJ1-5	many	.	CASSLDSYNQPQHF	TGCGCCAGCAGCTTGGACAGTTACAATCAGCCCCAGCATTTT
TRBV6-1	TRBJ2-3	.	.	CASARDFTDTQYF	TGTGCCAGCGCGAGGGACTTCACAGATACGCAGTATTTT
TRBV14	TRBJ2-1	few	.	CASSLTGYYNEQFF	TGTGCCAGCAGCCTAACAGGGTATTACAATGAGCAGTTCTTC
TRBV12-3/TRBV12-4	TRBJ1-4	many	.	CASSLRGHNEKLFF	TGTGCCAGCAGTTTACGTGGCCATAATGAAAAACTGTTTTTT
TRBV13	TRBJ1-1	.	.	CASSPRTLNTEAFF	TGTGCCAGCAGCCCCCGCACCCTGAACACTGAAGCTTTCTTT
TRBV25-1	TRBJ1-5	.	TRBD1	CASSEGTGGINQPQHF	TGTGCCAGCAGTGAAGGGACAGGGGGAATCAATCAGCCCCAGCATTTT
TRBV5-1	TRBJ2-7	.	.	CASSPTANYEQYF	TGCGCCAGCAGCCCGACAGCAAACTACGAGCAGTACTTC
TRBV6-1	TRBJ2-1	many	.	CASSEGSSKDEQFF	TGTGCCAGCAGTGAAGGTTCTAGCAAGGATGAGCAGTTCTTC
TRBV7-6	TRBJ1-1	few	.	CASSLTGTTTEAFF	TGTGCCAGCAGCCTGACCGGGACAACCACTGAAGCTTTCTTT
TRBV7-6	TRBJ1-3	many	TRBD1	CASSVQGTAFSGNTIYF	TGTGCCAGCAGCGTCCAAGGGACAGCATTCTCTGGAAACACCATATATTTT
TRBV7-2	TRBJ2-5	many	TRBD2	CASSLAGTSGQETQYF	TGTGCCAGCAGCCTCGCCGGGACTAGCGGGCAAGAGACCCAGTACTTC
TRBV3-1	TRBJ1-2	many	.	CASSQGGLDYGYTF	TGTGCCAGCAGCCAAGGAGGGCTGGACTATGGCTACACCTTC
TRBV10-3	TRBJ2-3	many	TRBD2	CAISGWPSGGPDTQYF	TGTGCCATCAGTGGTTGGCCTAGCGGGGGCCCAGATACGCAGTATTTT
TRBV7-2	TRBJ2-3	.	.	CASSPSRVKDTQYF	TGTGCCAGCAGCCCCAGCAGGGTGAAAGATACGCAGTATTTT
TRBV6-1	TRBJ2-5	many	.	CASAGQNQETQYF	TGTGCCAGCGCTGGACAGAACCAAGAGACCCAGTACTTC
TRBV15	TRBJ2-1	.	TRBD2	CATSRARLAGGYNEQFF	TGTGCCACCAGCAGAGCGCGGTTAGCGGGGGGCTACAATGAGCAGTTCTTC
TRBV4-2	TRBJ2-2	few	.	CASSQEIGANTGELFF	TGTGCCAGCAGCCAAGAAATAGGGGCGAACACCGGGGAGCTGTTTTTT
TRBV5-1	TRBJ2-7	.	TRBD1	CASSSGTEYYEQYF	TGCGCCAGCAGCTCCGGGACAGAATACTACGAGCAGTACTTC
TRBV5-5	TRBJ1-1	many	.	CASSLALQGAEAFF	TGTGCCAGCAGCTTAGCTTTACAGGGCGCTGAAGCTTTCTTT
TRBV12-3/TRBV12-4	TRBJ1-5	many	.	CASSLLENQPQHF	TGTGCCAGCAGTTTATTAGAGAATCAGCCCCAGCATTTT
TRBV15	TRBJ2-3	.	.	CATGGPDTQYF	TGTGCGACCGGGGGGCCAGATACGCAGTATTTT
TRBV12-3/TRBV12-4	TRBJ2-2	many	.	CASRHSGSNTGELFF	TGTGCCAGCAGGCATTCCGGATCGAACACCGGGGAGCTGTTTTTT
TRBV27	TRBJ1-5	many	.	CASSLWGSNQPQHF	TGTGCCAGCAGTTTATGGGGGAGCAATCAGCCCCAGCATTTT
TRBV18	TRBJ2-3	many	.	CASSPSTTDTQYF	TGTGCCAGCTCACCTAGTACCACAGATACGCAGTATTTT
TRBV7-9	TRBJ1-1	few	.	CASSYTAEAFF	TGTGCCAGCAGCTATACAGCTGAAGCTTTCTTT
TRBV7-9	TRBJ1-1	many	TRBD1	CASSDRQGAWTEAFF	TGTGCCAGCAGCGACAGACAGGGGGCATGGACTGAAGCTTTCTTT